The 26 T cell receptor beta chains below all came from one sample that was sequenced in a study of shared clonotypes between healthy human individuals (dated by TCRdb to the early 2020s). The library came from the immunoSEQ multiplex PCR assay. TCRdb mirrors the immuneACCESS table, restricted to in-frame sequences. Some clones are absent from its copies; in checked studies, under half trace to an unresolved V gene, and the reason for the others is unknown. The sample includes about a million clones, with 77% observed a single time. The ten largest clones capture more than 0.85% of the sample. Sequenced: memory CD4+ T cells from PBMCs. What this sample's cell subset or site label stands for: CD45RA-negative fraction. These receptors all come from a man between 18 and 35 years old in good health. Some clones in this sample may be carry-over from other donors' samples.

V is TRBV2 and J is TRBJ2-3; no clear D. The CDR3 contains 14 residues. Trimming took 3 bases from V and 2 from J, leaving 9 bases between them. Germline V CDR1 and CDR2: SNHLY, FYNNEI. In DNA form, the CDR3 reads TGTGCCAGCAGTGATGGCAGACTCACAGATACGCAGTATTTT. Its translation is CASSDGRLTDTQYF.

This rearrangement joins TRBV29-1 to TRBJ2-3; D may correspond to TRBD1 or TRBD2 (5 bases each). The CDR3 extends over 13 amino acids. Trimming removed 4 bases from V and 6 bases from J, with 14 bases in between. Germline lookup yields CDR1 SQVTM and CDR2 ANQGSEA. The CDR3 DNA is TGCAGCGTTGGGGGACCCGGTTCGGATACGCAGTATTTT. Amino acid sequence: CSVGGPGSDTQYF.

The J gene is TRBJ2-7, the V gene TRBV7-2; 7 bases agree with TRBD2. V trimming: 4 bases; J trimming: 0 bases; junction bases outside the gene matches: 12. The CDR3 contains 17 residues. CDR1 and CDR2 (germline): SGHTA, FQGNSA. CDR3 protein: CASSYSGPSRGSYEQYF. The CDR3 region has the DNA TGTGCCAGCAGCTATAGCGGGCCCTCCCGGGGCTCCTACGAGCAGTACTTC. Variable domain in full (rest from reference TRBV7-2 and TRBJ2-7): GAGVSQSPSNKVTEKGKDVELRCDPISGHTALYWYRQSLGQGLEFLIYFQGNSAPDKSGLPSDRFSAERTGGSVSTLTIQRTQQEDSAVYLCASSYSGPSRGSYEQYFGPGTRLTVT.

The chain combines TRBV10-3 with TRBJ2-1; TRBD1 matches at 10 bases. The CDR3 is 15 amino acids. V lost 6 bases to trimming and J lost 6 bases; unmatched junction nucleotides: 8. CDR1 and CDR2 from the germline V gene are ENHRY and SYGVKD. The CDR3 sequence: CAISETGTGVNEQFF. The CDR3 DNA is TGTGCCATCAGCGAGACCGGGACAGGGGTCAATGAGCAGTTCTTC.

This chain links TRBV28 with TRBJ2-5, with a weak D call TRBD1 (5 bases). CDR3 size: 14 residues. Germline CDR1 reads MDHEN; CDR2 reads SYDVKM. V lost 5 bases and J 5 bases, leaving 15 bases between the germline ends. The CDR3 region is CASSQTNYRETQYF. CDR3 bases: TGTGCCAGCAGTCAAACTAACTACAGGGAGACCCAGTACTTC.

J is TRBJ2-6 and V is TRBV6-7, with D possibly matching TRBD2 (6 bases). TRBV6-7 is designated an ORF whose function remains uncertain. The CDR3 extends over 15 amino acids. With 2 bases removed from V and 1 base from J, the gap between germline ends came to 6 bases. The CDR3 DNA sequence: TGTGCCAGCAGTTACCGGGGGTCTGGGGCCAACGTCCTGACTTTC. It yields the protein CASSYRGSGANVLTF.

The rearrangement uses TRBV6-1 and TRBJ1-5; D may be TRBD1 (5 bases). Germline CDR1 is MNHNS and CDR2 is SASEGT. The CDR3 loop spans 14 amino acids. Deletions cut 4 bases from V and 5 bases from J, with 12 bases between. The DNA of the CDR3 is TGTGCCAGCAGTGGACAGTCGACCTATCAGCCCCAGCATTTT. Residues: CASSGQSTYQPQHF.

This clone was seen ten or more times. V is TRBV7-6 and J is TRBJ2-3; TRBD2 aligns across 8 bases. The CDR3 length is 14 residues. V dropped 6 bases and J dropped 5; count of bases not matched to a gene: 7. Germline V gene data show CDR1 as SGHVS and CDR2 as FNYEAQ. In nucleotides, the CDR3 is TGTGCCAGCAGTTCCGGGACTAGTAGAGATACGCAGTATTTT. It yields the protein CASSSGTSRDTQYF.

The chain has TRBV19 and TRBJ2-7; 7 positions match TRBD1. The CDR3 sequence is 15 residues long. The V gene's germline CDR1 is LNHDA and CDR2 SQIVND (reference sequence). Germline trimming cut 4 bases from V and 0 bases from J; bases unmatched to any gene: 6. In nucleotides, the CDR3 is TGTGCCAGTAGTAGAGGACAGGATCCCTCCTACGAGCAGTACTTC. It translates to CASSRGQDPSYEQYF.

This clone has a single count. The J gene is TRBJ1-2, the V gene TRBV4-3, with D tentatively TRBD1 (6 bases). V dropped 4 bases and J dropped 6 bases, with 24 bases sitting between them. This CDR3 comprises 17 residues. Germline V gene data show CDR1 as LGHNA and CDR2 as YSLEER. The CDR3 loop is CASSLLGAGGQQDGYTF. In DNA form, the CDR3 reads TGCGCCAGCAGCCTGCTCGGCGCGGGGGGGCAGCAGGATGGCTACACCTTC.

Comments on this clone: Relative to the germline gene, one junction end is altered; a read error may explain this. The chain recombines TRBV28 with TRBJ2-7; D is perhaps TRBD1 or TRBD2 (6 bases each). This CDR3 is built from 12 residues. The germline gives CDR1 MDHEN, CDR2 SYDVKM. The CDR3 loop reads CGGAAPTGEQYF. In DNA form, the CDR3 reads TGCGGGGGCGCGGCACCAACGGGGGAGCAGTACTTC.

This clone occurred many times. V and J are TRBV5-4 and TRBJ2-1; the D gene is possibly TRBD2 (5 bases). The CDR3 contains 17 residues. Germline-derived CDR1 and CDR2 are SGHNT and YYREEE (reference sequence). V was pared by 4 bases and J by 0 bases, with 17 bases between. The chain's CDR3 is CASSPGEGRSSYNEQFF. CDR3 DNA sequence: TGTGCCAGCAGCCCCGGGGAAGGGAGAAGCTCCTACAATGAGCAGTTCTTC. The variable domain in full, completed from reference TRBV5-4 and TRBJ2-1, reads ETGVTQSPTHLIKTRGQQVTLRCSSQSGHNTVSWYQQALGQGPQFIFQYYREEENGRGNFPPRFSGLQFPNYSSELNVNALELDDSALYLCASSPGEGRSSYNEQFFGPGTRLTVL.

The chain couples TRBV15 to TRBJ2-7, with D possibly being TRBD1 (6 bases). V lost 1 base to trimming and J lost 2 bases, with 9 bases between them. Germline V gene data show CDR1 as LNHNV and CDR2 as YYDKDF (reference sequence). This CDR3 comprises 14 residues. CDR3: CATSRGDTTYEQYF. The CDR3 bases are TGTGCCACCAGCAGAGGGGACACAACCTACGAGCAGTACTTC.

The V gene is TRBV10-1, the J gene TRBJ2-7; unclear D gene. The ends were cut back, 2 bases at V and 12 bases at J, with 17 bases in the middle. The CDR3 totals 13 residues. Germline V gives CDR1 WNHNN, CDR2 SYGVQD (reference sequence). The CDR3 DNA sequence: TGCGCCAGCAGTGAGCCTGGGTCCCAATTGCCGTACTTC. Protein product: CASSEPGSQLPYF.

The chain links TRBV11-3 to TRBJ1-2; D gene uncertain. Germline V gene sequence: CDR1 SGHNT, CDR2 YENEEA. The CDR3 runs to 16 residues. The V end lost 5 bases, the J end lost 5 bases, and 21 bases lay between the germline ends. The CDR3 region is CASSERGRVAPYGYTF. The CDR3 coding sequence is TGTGCCAGCAGCGAACGTGGTAGGGTAGCCCCTTATGGCTACACCTTC.

The chain joins TRBV7-2 to TRBJ2-7; 11 bases map to TRBD2. Germline-derived CDR1 and CDR2 are SGHTA and FQGNSA. The CDR3 sequence is 15 residues long. V lost 3 bases and J lost 3; bases outside the gene matches: 4. The CDR3: CASSLGLADIYEQYF. CDR3 in DNA: TGTGCCAGCAGCTTGGGACTAGCGGATATCTACGAGCAGTACTTC.

As regards this clone: Just one base apart from a much larger clone, this may be a read error. This sequence joins TRBV30 and TRBJ1-2, with D possibly being TRBD1 (5 bases). The CDR3 runs to 14 residues. V was shortened by 7 bases and J by 0 bases, with 15 bases between the two germline ends. Germline V gene lookup returns CDR1 GTSNPN and CDR2 SVGIG (reference sequence). The CDR3 here is CASRGWAPNYGYTF. CDR3 DNA sequence: TGTGCCTCCCGGGGGTGGGCTCCTAACTATGGCTACACCTTC.

This chain uses TRBV10-1 with TRBJ2-7; 8 bases match TRBD1. J lost 7 bases, V lost 6 bases, and 8 bases had no gene match. The CDR3 spans 13 residues. The germline V gene encodes CDR1 WNHNN and CDR2 SYGVQD (reference sequence). CDR3 sequence: CASSLTGVWEQYF. The CDR3 DNA reads as TGCGCCAGCAGCCTGACAGGGGTGTGGGAGCAGTACTTC.

The chain recombines TRBV14 with TRBJ2-7, with TRBD2 as a possible D gene (6 bases). The CDR3 totals 13 residues. Trimming left V 1 base short and J 5 bases short, with 9 bases between. The germline V gene encodes CDR1 SGHDN and CDR2 FVKESK. Here the CDR3 reads CASSQGRDHEQYF. The DNA of the CDR3 is TGTGCCAGCAGCCAAGGGAGGGACCACGAGCAGTACTTC.

V is TRBV7-2 and J is TRBJ2-5; D unclear. Trimming took off 1 base at V and 5 bases at J, with 8 bases between the two ends. Germline CDR1 is SGHTA and CDR2 is FQGNSA. The length of the CDR3 is 13 residues. The CDR3 sequence is CASSLESIETQYF. CDR3 in DNA: TGTGCCAGCAGCTTAGAGAGCATCGAGACCCAGTACTTC. Supplemented by reference TRBV7-2 and TRBJ2-5, the full variable domain reads GAGVSQSPSNKVTEKGKDVELRCDPISGHTALYWYRQSLGQGLEFLIYFQGNSAPDKSGLPSDRFSAERTGGSVSTLTIQRTQQEDSAVYLCASSLESIETQYFGPGTRLLVL.

The J gene is TRBJ1-3, the V gene TRBV2; 9 nucleotides line up with TRBD1. J lost 4 bases, V lost 11 bases, and 9 bases had no gene match. The CDR3 has 14 residues. Germline V gene data show CDR1 as SNHLY and CDR2 as FYNNEI. The CDR3 sequence is CAGKRTGEGNTIYF. CDR3 bases: TGTGCCGGAAAGAGGACAGGGGAGGGAAACACCATATATTTT.

The V gene is TRBV7-9, the J gene TRBJ1-1; D might be TRBD1 (5 bases). The V gene lost 5 bases and the J gene lost 2 bases, with 15 bases spanning the gap. Germline-derived CDR1 and CDR2 are SEHNR and FQNEAQ (reference sequence). This CDR3 comprises 15 residues. DNA for the CDR3: TGTGCCAGCAGCCCCTGGGACCCCCCCAACACTGAAGCTTTCTTT. Protein sequence: CASSPWDPPNTEAFF.

Turning to this clone: Within the sample, other DNA sequences also encode this same CDR3. The chain combines TRBV6-1 with TRBJ2-3; the match to TRBD1 covers 9 bases. Germline V gives CDR1 MNHNS, CDR2 SASEGT. J gave up 1 base and V 6 bases, and 2 bases lay outside the gene matches. This CDR3 is 14 amino acids long. The CDR3 region is CASRWTGGTDTQYF. As DNA, the CDR3 is TGTGCCAGCAGATGGACAGGGGGCACAGATACGCAGTATTTT.

J is TRBJ2-4 and V is TRBV2, with D perhaps matching TRBD2 (6 bases). This CDR3 comprises 13 residues. CDR1 and CDR2 from the germline V gene are SNHLY and FYNNEI. Trimming removed 10 bases at V and 5 bases at J, with 15 bases between. Here the CDR3 DNA reads TGTGCCATCGTGGGGGGTGACGAAAACATTCAGTACTTC. Translation: CAIVGGDENIQYF.

The chain has TRBV28 and TRBJ2-7; TRBD2 matches at 7 bases. Germline V lookup: CDR1 MDHEN, CDR2 SYDVKM. Germline trimming cut 6 bases from V and 3 bases from J; bases unmatched to any gene: 14. This CDR3 has 16 residues. The CDR3 DNA reads as TGTGCCAGCAGCCCACCCTCCAGCCGCGGGAGCTACGAGCAGTACTTC. This codes for CASSPPSSRGSYEQYF.

This clone was seen a handful of times. The chain is built from TRBV13 and TRBJ1-1, with D uncertain. The CDR3 consists of 13 residues. V shed 1 base and J shed 3 bases, with 6 bases lying between them. CDR1 PRHDT and CDR2 FYEKMQ come from the germline V gene (reference sequence). CDR3 residues: CASSLARDTEAFF. The CDR3 DNA follows: TGTGCCAGCAGCTTAGCCCGGGACACTGAAGCTTTCTTT.